What follows is one T cell receptor (beta chain) and its context. This sample was included in a study of beta chain features in type 1 diabetes. cDNA synthesis used the whole RNA isolate, giving expressed TCRB sequences. Produced via immunoSEQ multiplex PCR; TCRdb's table is partial and in-frame only. The sample holds about 900,000 clones; roughly a sixth are singletons and the top ten take about 0.025%. CDR1 is LNHDA and CDR2 is SQIVND in the germline V gene (reference sequence). This CDR3 spans 15 amino acids. Trimming cost V 5 bases and J 2 bases, with 13 bases left between them. The receptor was isolated from a woman aged 18-35 years in good health. The sample taken for sequencing was naive CD4+ T cells from blood. The chain couples TRBV19 to TRBJ2-1; maybe TRBD1 (6 bases). The CDR3 DNA sequence: TGTGCCAGTAGTCAGGACAGTGCTGCCTACAATGAGCAGTTCTTC. Protein product: CASSQDSAAYNEQFF.